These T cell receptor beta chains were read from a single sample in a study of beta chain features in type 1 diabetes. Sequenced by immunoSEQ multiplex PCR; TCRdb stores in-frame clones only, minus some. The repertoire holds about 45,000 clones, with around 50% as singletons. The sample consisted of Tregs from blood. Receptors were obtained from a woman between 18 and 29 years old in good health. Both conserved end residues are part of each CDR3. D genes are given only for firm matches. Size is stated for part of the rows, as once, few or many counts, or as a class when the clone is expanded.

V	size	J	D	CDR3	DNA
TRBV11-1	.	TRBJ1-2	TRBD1	CASSLPNDRGHYGYTF	TGTGCCAGCAGCCTCCCAAACGACAGGGGACACTATGGCTACACCTTC
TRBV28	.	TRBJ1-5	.	CASRTFFPNQPQHF	TGTGCCAGCAGGACATTCTTTCCCAATCAGCCCCAGCATTTT
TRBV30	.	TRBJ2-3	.	CAWRLASTDTQYF	TGTGCCTGGAGACTAGCCAGCACAGATACGCAGTATTTT
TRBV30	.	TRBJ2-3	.	CAWSALGRGDTQYF	TGTGCCTGGAGTGCCCTAGGGCGGGGAGATACGCAGTATTTT
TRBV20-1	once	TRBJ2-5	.	CSARVRGTQYF	TGCAGTGCTAGAGTTCGGGGGACCCAGTACTTC
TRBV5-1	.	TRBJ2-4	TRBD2	CASSATSGSLQNIQYF	TGCGCCAGCAGCGCCACTAGCGGGAGCCTCCAAAACATTCAGTACTTC
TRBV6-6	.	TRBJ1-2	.	CASSNRGTGNYGYTF	TGTGCCAGCAGTAACCGGGGTACGGGTAACTATGGCTACACCTTC
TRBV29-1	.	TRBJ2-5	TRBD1	CSAGTGGDGTQYF	TGCAGCGCCGGGACAGGGGGCGACGGGACCCAGTACTTC
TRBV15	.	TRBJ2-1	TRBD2	CATSVGGRGNNEQFF	TGTGCCACCAGCGTTGGCGGGAGAGGGAACAATGAGCAGTTCTTC
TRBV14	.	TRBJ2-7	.	CASSQGPPGQGYEQYF	TGTGCCAGCAGCCAAGGGCCCCCCGGGCAGGGCTACGAGCAGTACTTC
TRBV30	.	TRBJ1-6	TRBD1	CAWSVRGQSSYNSPLHF	TGTGCCTGGAGTGTAAGGGGGCAGAGCTCCTATAATTCACCCCTCCACTTT
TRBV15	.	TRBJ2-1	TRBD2	CATSSVIAGGLYNEQFF	TGTGCCACCAGCAGTGTCATAGCGGGAGGACTCTACAATGAGCAGTTCTTC
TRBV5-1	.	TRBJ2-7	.	CASSSSYEQYF	TGCGCCAGCAGCTCCAGCTACGAGCAGTACTTC
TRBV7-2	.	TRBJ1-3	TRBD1	CASSSNRGLTPRYF	TGTGCCAGCAGCTCAAACAGGGGTCTAACCCCGAGGTATTTT
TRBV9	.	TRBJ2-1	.	CASSGGALAGNEQFF	TGTGCCAGCAGCGGAGGCGCACTAGCAGGGAATGAGCAGTTCTTC
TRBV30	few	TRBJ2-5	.	CAWSGRAKETQYF	TGTGCCTGGAGTGGCAGGGCAAAAGAGACCCAGTACTTC
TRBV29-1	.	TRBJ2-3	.	CSVASTQGRQYF	TGCAGCGTGGCCTCTACGCAGGGGAGACAGTATTTT
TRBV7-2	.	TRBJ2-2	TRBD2	CASGSGHGRATGELFF	TGTGCCAGCGGCTCGGGGCACGGGAGGGCTACCGGGGAGCTGTTTTTT
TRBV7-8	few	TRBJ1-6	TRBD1	CASSLAQGVKSYNSPLHF	TGTGCCAGCAGCTTAGCACAGGGGGTTAAATCCTATAATTCACCCCTCCACTTT
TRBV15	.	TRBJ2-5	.	CATSTDPRRETQYF	TGTGCCACCAGCACAGACCCGAGGCGGGAGACCCAGTACTTC
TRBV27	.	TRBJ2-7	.	CASSQTYERNEQYF	TGTGCCAGCAGTCAAACGTACGAGCGGAACGAGCAGTACTTC
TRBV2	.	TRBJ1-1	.	CASSGEVNTEAFF	TGTGCCAGCAGTGGAGAGGTGAACACTGAAGCTTTCTTT
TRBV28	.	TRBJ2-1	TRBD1	CASSDTRDRVNEQFF	TGTGCCAGCAGTGATACCCGGGACAGGGTGAATGAGCAGTTCTTC
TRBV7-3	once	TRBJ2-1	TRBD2	CASSLEGTSGNEQFF	TGTGCCAGCAGCTTAGAGGGGACTAGCGGCAATGAGCAGTTCTTC
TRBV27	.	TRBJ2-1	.	CASSFRGDAVNEQFF	TGTGCCAGCAGTTTTAGAGGCGACGCCGTGAATGAGCAGTTCTTC
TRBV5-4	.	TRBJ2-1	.	CASSPRQGRDEQFF	TGTGCCAGCAGCCCTCGCCAGGGGAGGGATGAGCAGTTCTTC
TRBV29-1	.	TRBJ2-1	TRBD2	CSGGTGGPNRQFF	TGCAGCGGTGGAACGGGAGGGCCTAATCGGCAGTTCTTC
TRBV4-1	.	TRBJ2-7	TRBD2	CASSQDILAGRISFIEYEQYF	TGCGCCAGCAGCCAAGATATTCTAGCGGGACGCATATCATTTATCGAATACGAGCAGTACTTC
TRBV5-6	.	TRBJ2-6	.	CASSLEGYGANVLTF	TGTGCCAGCAGCCTCGAGGGTTACGGGGCCAACGTCCTGACTTTC
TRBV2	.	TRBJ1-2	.	CASTLSYGYTF	TGTGCCAGCACTTTGAGCTATGGCTACACCTTC
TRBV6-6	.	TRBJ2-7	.	CASSYEYREAYEQYF	TGTGCCAGCAGTTACGAGTACAGAGAAGCCTACGAGCAGTACTTC
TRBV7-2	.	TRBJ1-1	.	CASSLNQEAFF	TGTGCCAGCAGCTTAAACCAGGAAGCTTTCTTT
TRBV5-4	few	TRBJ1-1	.	CASSFQGRATEAFF	TGTGCCAGCAGTTTCCAGGGGAGGGCCACTGAAGCTTTCTTT
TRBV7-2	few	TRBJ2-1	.	CASILAGDTLNEQFF	TGTGCCAGCATATTAGCAGGGGACACGCTTAATGAGCAGTTCTTC
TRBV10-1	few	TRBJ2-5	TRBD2	CASSETSGIEKTQYF	TGCGCCAGCAGTGAGACCAGCGGGATAGAAAAGACCCAGTACTTC
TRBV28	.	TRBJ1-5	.	CASSFLGATQPQHF	TGTGCCAGCAGTTTTCTAGGGGCGACTCAGCCCCAGCATTTT
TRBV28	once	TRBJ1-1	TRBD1	CASIGYRGDLRPEAFF	TGTGCCAGCATTGGTTACAGGGGTGACCTTAGGCCTGAAGCTTTCTTT
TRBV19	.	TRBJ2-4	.	CASSAWRGKNIQYF	TGTGCCAGTAGTGCGTGGAGAGGCAAAAACATTCAGTACTTC
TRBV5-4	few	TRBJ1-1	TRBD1	CASSVGTGIQGTEAFF	TGTGCCAGCAGCGTCGGGACAGGGATTCAGGGCACTGAAGCTTTCTTT
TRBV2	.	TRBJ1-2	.	CASILHGANYGYTF	TGTGCCAGCATTCTCCACGGAGCTAACTATGGCTACACCTTC
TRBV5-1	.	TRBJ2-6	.	CASSFTGTGANVLTF	TGCGCCAGCAGCTTCACAGGGACCGGGGCCAACGTCCTGACTTTC
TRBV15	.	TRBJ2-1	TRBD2	CATSRGRTSGISNEQFF	TGTGCCACCAGCAGAGGAAGAACTAGCGGGATAAGCAATGAGCAGTTCTTC
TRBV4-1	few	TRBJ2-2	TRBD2	CASSRTLAGGSNTGELFF	TGCGCCAGCAGTCGAACCTTAGCGGGAGGGTCGAACACCGGGGAGCTGTTTTTT
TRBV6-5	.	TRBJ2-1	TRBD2	CASSRNSGSGSEQFF	TGTGCCAGCAGTCGAAATAGCGGGAGTGGCAGTGAGCAGTTCTTC
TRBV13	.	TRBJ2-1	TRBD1	CASSLAPGQGTNNEQFF	TGTGCCAGCAGCTTAGCCCCGGGACAGGGCACGAACAATGAGCAGTTCTTC
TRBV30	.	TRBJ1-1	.	CALDSKRNTEAFF	TGTGCCTTGGATTCCAAGCGGAACACTGAAGCTTTCTTT